This is a list of T cell receptor beta chains from one sample in a study of cytomegalovirus exposure and HLA in healthy donors. This table comes from immunoSEQ multiplex PCR, and its TCRdb copy is limited to in-frame clones, with some not included. The table shows roughly 62,000 clones, with roughly 77% occurring only once. Sequenced sample: PBMCs. The receptors shown here come from a woman younger than 45 in good health and CMV-seronegative. Each CDR3 is given with its conserved first and last residue. Not all rows give a size; the values are once, few, many and, for expanded clones, a class.

j_call: TRBJ1-4; clone_size: NA; v_call: TRBV19; cdr3_aa: CASRTRAEKLFF
j_call: TRBJ2-7; clone_size: NA; v_call: TRBV30; cdr3_aa: CAWSGDRGGNYEQYF
j_call: TRBJ1-5; clone_size: NA; v_call: TRBV4-1; cdr3_aa: CASSLDRGQVSNQPQHF
j_call: TRBJ2-1; clone_size: NA; v_call: TRBV10-3; cdr3_aa: CANPGEGVKFF
j_call: TRBJ2-1; clone_size: NA; v_call: TRBV28; cdr3_aa: CASSLGSASGRNEQFF
j_call: TRBJ2-7; clone_size: NA; v_call: TRBV27; cdr3_aa: CASSVRIGQGNEQYF
j_call: TRBJ1-4; clone_size: NA; v_call: TRBV30; cdr3_aa: CAWSREANEKLFF
j_call: TRBJ1-2; clone_size: NA; v_call: TRBV19; cdr3_aa: CASNQGQGAGGYTF
j_call: TRBJ2-7; clone_size: NA; v_call: TRBV7-9; cdr3_aa: CASSTGDRGAYEQYF
j_call: TRBJ2-1; clone_size: NA; v_call: TRBV2; cdr3_aa: CASSPPGTSGSNEQFF
j_call: TRBJ2-1; clone_size: NA; v_call: TRBV7-2; cdr3_aa: CASSLEISGYNEQFF
j_call: TRBJ1-4; clone_size: few; v_call: TRBV6-1; cdr3_aa: CASRRDRDREKLFF
j_call: TRBJ2-3; clone_size: NA; v_call: TRBV11-1; cdr3_aa: CASSILEASSTDTQYF
j_call: TRBJ2-7; clone_size: few; v_call: TRBV28; cdr3_aa: CASSFGTLSYEQYF
j_call: TRBJ1-3; clone_size: NA; v_call: TRBV25-1; cdr3_aa: CASSERDSGNTIYF
j_call: TRBJ1-3; clone_size: NA; v_call: TRBV28; cdr3_aa: CASLMGYSSGNTIYF
j_call: TRBJ1-5; clone_size: NA; v_call: TRBV6-6; cdr3_aa: CASGYRGHNQPQHF
j_call: TRBJ2-7; clone_size: NA; v_call: TRBV27; cdr3_aa: CASSLWTGGNEQYF
j_call: TRBJ2-5; clone_size: NA; v_call: TRBV28; cdr3_aa: CAGRGQGARETQYF
j_call: TRBJ1-3; clone_size: NA; v_call: TRBV11-2; cdr3_aa: CASNPVSGNTIYF
j_call: TRBJ1-1; clone_size: NA; v_call: TRBV29-1; cdr3_aa: CSVAGGWDTEAFF
j_call: TRBJ2-6; clone_size: NA; v_call: TRBV6-1; cdr3_aa: CAGGLWRANVLTF
j_call: TRBJ2-7; clone_size: NA; v_call: TRBV30; cdr3_aa: CAWRGLEQYF
j_call: TRBJ2-3; clone_size: NA; v_call: TRBV6-6; cdr3_aa: CASRPGTGSLYTQYF
j_call: TRBJ2-7; clone_size: NA; v_call: TRBV7-2; cdr3_aa: CASSLTGFREPSYEQYF
j_call: NA; clone_size: NA; v_call: TRBV30; cdr3_aa: CAWNSGRAGYEQYF
j_call: TRBJ1-1; clone_size: few; v_call: TRBV29-1; cdr3_aa: CSVGNTEAFF
j_call: TRBJ2-5; clone_size: NA; v_call: TRBV5-4; cdr3_aa: CASSKPGTGMGETQYF